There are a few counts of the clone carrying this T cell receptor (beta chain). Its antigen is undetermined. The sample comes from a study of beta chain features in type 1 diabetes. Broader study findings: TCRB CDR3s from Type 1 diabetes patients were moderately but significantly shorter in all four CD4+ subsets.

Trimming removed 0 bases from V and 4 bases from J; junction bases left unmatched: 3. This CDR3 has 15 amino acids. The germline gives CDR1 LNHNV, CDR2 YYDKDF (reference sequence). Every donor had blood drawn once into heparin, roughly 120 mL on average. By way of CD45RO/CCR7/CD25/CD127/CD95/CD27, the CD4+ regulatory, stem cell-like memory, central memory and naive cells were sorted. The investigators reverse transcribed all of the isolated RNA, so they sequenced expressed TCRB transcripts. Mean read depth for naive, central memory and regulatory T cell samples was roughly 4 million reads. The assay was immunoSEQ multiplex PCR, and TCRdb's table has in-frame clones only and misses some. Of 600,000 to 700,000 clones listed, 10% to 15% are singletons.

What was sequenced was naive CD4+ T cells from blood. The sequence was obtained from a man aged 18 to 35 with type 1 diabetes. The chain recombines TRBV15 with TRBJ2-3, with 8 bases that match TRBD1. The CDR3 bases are TGTGCCACCAGCAGAGATGGGACAGGTCCAGATACGCAGTATTTT. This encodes CATSRDGTGPDTQYF.